The next 29 T cell receptor beta chains were all read from a single sample in a study of T cell responses to AZD1222 COVID-19 vaccine. Clones were sequenced by immunoSEQ multiplex PCR, and TCRdb holds only the in-frame ones, with some missing. This sample has about 110,000 clones; about 92% occur once, and the top ten carry under 8.5%. Sequencing was performed on peripheral blood, taken 28 days after the second AZD1222 dose. Receptors were obtained from an adult who received the AZD1222 COVID-19 vaccine.

The rearrangement uses TRBV18 and TRBJ1-1, with D unresolved. The CDR3 spans 12 residues. Germline CDR1 is KGHSH and CDR2 is LQKENI. Deletions cut 0 bases from V and 8 bases from J, with 7 bases between. CDR3 nucleotides: TGTGCCAGCTCACCACCCGGCACCGAAGCTTTCTTT. This translates into CASSPPGTEAFF.

In DNA, the CDR3 is TGTGCCAGCAGCGCAGGGACTGGCGGCGGGAACACCGGGGAGCTGTTTTTT. Translation gives CASSAGTGGGNTGELFF. The rearrangement joins TRBV9 to TRBJ2-2, with D possibly being TRBD2 (6 bases). Germline-derived CDR1 and CDR2 are SGDLS and YYNGEE. V lost 3 bases and J 1 base, leaving 16 bases between the germline ends. This CDR3 is built from 17 residues.

The chain employs TRBV28 and TRBJ1-2; D possibly corresponds to TRBD1 (5 bases). CDR1 and CDR2 from the germline V gene are MDHEN and SYDVKM. V was trimmed by 10 bases and J by 0 bases, leaving 15 bases between them. CDR3 length: 14 residues. The CDR3 DNA sequence: TGTGCCATGGGGGGGTCCGGAGCTAACTATGGCTACACCTTC. Translation gives CAMGGSGANYGYTF.

The gene calls are TRBV11-3 and TRBJ2-5; 7 positions match TRBD2. Germline values: CDR1 SGHNT, CDR2 YENEEA. V was pared by 5 bases and J by 2 bases, with 2 bases of the junction left unmatched. This CDR3 comprises 13 residues. CDR3 coding DNA: TGTGCCAGCAGCCCCGGGGGGCAAGAGACCCAGTACTTC. Encoded protein: CASSPGGQETQYF.

V is TRBV19 and J is TRBJ1-2; 7 nucleotides align to TRBD1. Per the germline V gene, CDR1 is LNHDA and CDR2 is SQIVND (reference sequence). The trim removed 7 bases at V and 4 bases at J, leaving 9 bases unmatched. The CDR3 spans 14 residues. The CDR3 reads CASTQRGDSYGYTF. Here the CDR3 DNA reads TGTGCCAGTACACAGAGGGGGGACAGCTATGGCTACACCTTC. Variable domain in full (rest from reference TRBV19 and TRBJ1-2): DGGITQSPKYLFRKEGQNVTLSCEQNLNHDAMYWYRQDPGQGLRLIYYSQIVNDFQKGDIAEGYSVSREKKESFPLTVTSAQKNPTAFYLCASTQRGDSYGYTFGSGTRLTVV.

This chain joins TRBV5-5 and TRBJ2-5; D unresolved. Germline V lookup: CDR1 SGHKS, CDR2 YYEKEE (reference sequence). The CDR3 has 15 amino acids. V was shortened by 2 bases and J by 4 bases, with 15 bases between the two germline ends. The CDR3 coding sequence is TGTGCCAGCAGCTTTCCCCACAAATTAGGAGAGACCCAGTACTTC. Its protein is CASSFPHKLGETQYF.

V usage is TRBV6-6 and J usage is TRBJ1-3, with TRBD1 identical over 9 bases. Trimming at V came to 6 bases and at J to 2 bases, leaving 2 bases not matched to a gene. Germline V CDR1 and CDR2: MNHNY, SVGAGI (reference sequence). CDR3 length: 14 residues. The CDR3 DNA is TGTGCCAGCAGCCACAGGGGGCCTGGAAACACCATATATTTT. Protein sequence: CASSHRGPGNTIYF.

J is TRBJ1-1 and V is TRBV19; TRBD1 matches 9 bases. In germline, CDR1 is LNHDA, CDR2 SQIVND (reference sequence). Trimming cost V 1 base and J 5 bases; bases outside gene matches: 2. The CDR3 consists of 14 residues. The CDR3 spells CASSIGTGVTEAFF. In DNA form, the CDR3 reads TGTGCCAGTAGTATAGGGACAGGGGTAACTGAAGCTTTCTTT.

This chain joins TRBV30 and TRBJ1-1; no reliable D call. V was trimmed by 7 bases and J by 4 bases, leaving 16 bases between them. Germline V gives CDR1 GTSNPN, CDR2 SVGIG (reference sequence). CDR3 length: 13 amino acids. CDR3 DNA sequence: TGTGCCTTCACCGGGCCCACGGGCACTGAAGCTTTCTTT. Its protein product is CAFTGPTGTEAFF.

The chain employs TRBV5-4 and TRBJ1-4, with 8 bases fitting TRBD1. Germline lookup yields CDR1 SGHNT and CDR2 YYREEE (reference sequence). After removal of 2 bases from V and 11 bases from J, the junction contained 20 bases not matched to a gene. CDR3 length: 18 amino acids. The CDR3 DNA reads TGTGCCAGCAGCTTCCGGACAGGGAGGTTGGCCGGAACTGAGAAACTGTTTTTT. This gives the protein CASSFRTGRLAGTEKLFF.

To note about this clone: The junction shows a germline mismatch at one end, possibly a read error. The chain carries TRBV15 and TRBJ1-1; D uncertain. Germline V CDR1 and CDR2: LNHNV, YYDKDF (reference sequence). This CDR3 comprises 14 residues. The CDR3 here is CATSRESMKTEAFF. Written as DNA, the CDR3 is TGTGCCACCAGCAGAGAGTCGATGAAAACTGAAGCTTTCTTT.

The V gene is TRBV18, the J gene TRBJ2-1; possible D gene TRBD2, 5 bases. The CDR3 is 14 residues long. V was trimmed by 0 bases and J by 8 bases, leaving 11 bases between them. CDR1 KGHSH and CDR2 LQKENI come from the germline V gene. This chain's CDR3 is CASSPPPGYDEQFF. CDR3 sequence (DNA): TGTGCCAGCTCACCACCGCCGGGGTACGATGAGCAGTTCTTC.

This chain joins TRBV7-2 and TRBJ2-5; TRBD1 aligns across 9 bases. The CDR3 is made up of 17 amino acids. V shed 4 bases and J 5 bases; nucleotides not matched to a gene: 14. The germline CDR1 and CDR2 sequences are SGHTA and FQGNSA. CDR3 in amino acids: CASSSRGPGTGMETQYF. The CDR3 DNA reads as TGTGCCAGCAGCTCGAGAGGTCCCGGGACAGGGATGGAGACCCAGTACTTC. The full variable domain, with the rest looked up from reference TRBV7-2 and TRBJ2-5, is GAGVSQSPSNKVTEKGKDVELRCDPISGHTALYWYRQSLGQGLEFLIYFQGNSAPDKSGLPSDRFSAERTGGSVSTLTIQRTQQEDSAVYLCASSSRGPGTGMETQYFGPGTRLLVL.

The chain links TRBV19 to TRBJ1-1, with D maybe TRBD1 (6 bases). Per germline, CDR1 LNHDA and CDR2 SQIVND (reference sequence). The CDR3 runs to 14 residues. V lost 4 bases and J lost 0, with 9 bases in between. The CDR3 protein is CASSTTGLNTEAFF. The DNA for the CDR3 is TGTGCCAGTAGTACCACAGGGTTGAACACTGAAGCTTTCTTT.

This chain uses TRBV7-6 with TRBJ2-7; D is unclear. CDR3 length: 12 residues. Germline loops: CDR1 SGHVS, CDR2 FNYEAQ. V lost 5 bases to trimming and J lost 2 bases, with 7 bases between them. The CDR3 coding sequence is TGTGCCAGCAGCCCGGGCGCCTACGAGCAGTACTTC. It specifies CASSPGAYEQYF.

The V gene is TRBV7-9, the J gene TRBJ1-6; weak D call: TRBD1 (5 bases). Germline V gene data show CDR1 as SEHNR and CDR2 as FQNEAQ (reference sequence). Trimming shortened V by 7 bases and J by 10 bases, and 17 bases separated the two germline ends. This CDR3 is 14 amino acids long. CDR3 sequence: CASKSGQGESPLHF. In DNA, the CDR3 is TGTGCCAGCAAGTCCGGCCAGGGTGAATCACCCCTCCACTTT.

The chain uses TRBV14 and TRBJ1-1; unclear D gene. This CDR3 region has 15 residues. Germline V CDR1 and CDR2: SGHDN, FVKESK. V was cut by 4 bases and J by 2 bases, with 14 bases left in between. This chain's CDR3 is CASSRALIGNTEAFF. The DNA of the CDR3 is TGTGCCAGCAGCCGGGCCCTAATTGGAAACACTGAAGCTTTCTTT.

CDR3 in DNA: TGTGCCAGCAGGTACAGGGGGACAGGGTTCTACGAGCAGTACTTC. It yields the protein CASRYRGTGFYEQYF. The V and J genes are TRBV6-2 or TRBV6-3 and TRBJ2-7; TRBD1 matches at 9 bases. The CDR3 length is 15 residues. Germline V gene data show CDR1 as MNHEY and CDR2 as SVGEGT. J lost 3 bases, V lost 6 bases, and 9 bases had no gene match.

The gene calls are TRBV12-3 or TRBV12-4 and TRBJ1-2; the D gene is possibly TRBD1 (5 bases). The ends were cut back, 6 bases at V and 3 bases at J, with 11 bases in the middle. This CDR3 is built from 13 residues. The CDR3 here is CASSGSGHYGYTF. CDR3 DNA sequence: TGTGCCAGCAGCGGGTCAGGGCACTATGGCTACACCTTC.

The rearrangement joins TRBV3-1 (or the pseudogene TRBV3-2) to TRBJ2-7; D not certain. The CDR3 sequence is 12 residues long. CDR1 LGHDT and CDR2 YNNKEL come from the germline V gene (reference sequence). Trimming took 4 bases from V and 2 from J, leaving 6 bases between them. DNA for the CDR3: TGTGCCAGCAGCCCGAGTACCTACGAGCAGTACTTC. Translation: CASSPSTYEQYF.

The chain combines TRBV5-4 with TRBJ1-2, with 7 positions matching TRBD1. The germline gives CDR1 SGHNT, CDR2 YYREEE (reference sequence). V trimming: 4 bases; J trimming: 2 bases; junction bases outside the gene matches: 2. CDR3 length equals 13 residues. This CDR3 is CASSADRNYGYTF. Here the CDR3 DNA reads TGTGCCAGCAGCGCGGACAGGAACTATGGCTACACCTTC.

The rearrangement links TRBV9 to TRBJ2-7; TRBD2 aligns across 10 bases. The V and J ends lost 4 bases and 7 bases, in that order; junction bases with no gene match: 14. Per germline, CDR1 SGDLS and CDR2 YYNGEE. The CDR3 is made up of 16 amino acids. DNA for the CDR3: TGTGCCAGCAGCCCAGGGGGGCTAGCGGGGGACTGGGAGCAGTACTTC. Amino acid sequence: CASSPGGLAGDWEQYF.

This chain uses TRBV7-9 with TRBJ1-6; the D is unclear. This CDR3 contains 14 residues. Germline CDR1 SEHNR, CDR2 FQNEAQ (reference sequence). V was trimmed by 0 bases and J by 7 bases, leaving 7 bases between them. CDR3 sequence reads: CASSLAGGNSPLHF. Here the CDR3 DNA reads TGTGCCAGCAGCTTAGCGGGTGGGAATTCACCCCTCCACTTT.

The V gene is TRBV7-2, the J gene TRBJ2-5; 13 nucleotides align to TRBD2. The CDR3 sequence is 16 residues long. Trimming removed 5 bases from V and 1 base from J; junction bases left unmatched: 4. From germline, CDR1 is SGHTA and CDR2 FQGNSA. The CDR3 DNA follows: TGTGCCAGCAGCCTGCGGACTAGCGGGGGCCAAGAGACCCAGTACTTC. This gives the protein CASSLRTSGGQETQYF.

This chain uses TRBV6-2 or TRBV6-3 with TRBJ2-2; 7 positions agree with TRBD2. Germline CDR1 reads MNHEY; CDR2 reads SVGEGT. CDR3 length: 13 residues. The junction had 5 bases not matched to a gene; V was cut back by 6 bases and J by 7 bases. The CDR3 loop reads CASSAPGGGELFF. CDR3 bases: TGTGCCAGCAGCGCCCCGGGGGGCGGGGAGCTGTTTTTT.

This clone has only a few counts. The chain links TRBV2 to TRBJ2-7; maybe TRBD2 (6 bases). Trimming shortened V by 6 bases and J by 2 bases, and 14 bases separated the two germline ends. CDR1 is SNHLY, CDR2 FYNNEI, per germline. CDR3 length: 14 amino acids. CDR3: CASRLADTPYEQYF. The CDR3, as DNA: TGTGCCAGCAGGTTAGCGGACACACCCTACGAGCAGTACTTC. Filled out from reference TRBV2 and TRBJ2-7, the complete variable domain reads EPEVTQTPSHQVTQMGQEVILRCVPISNHLYFYWYRQILGQKVEFLVSFYNNEISEKSEIFDDQFSVERPDGSNFTLKIRSTKLEDSAMYFCASRLADTPYEQYFGPGTRLTVT.

J is TRBJ2-6 and V is TRBV11-2; D possibly corresponds to TRBD2 (5 bases). The CDR3 runs to 15 residues. Trimming removed 5 bases from V and 1 base from J, with 9 bases in between. The germline V gene encodes CDR1 SGHAT and CDR2 FQNNGV. CDR3 nucleotide sequence: TGTGCCAGCAGCCCCCGCGGGTCTGGGGCCAACGTCCTGACTTTC. This sequence encodes CASSPRGSGANVLTF.

The V and J genes are TRBV19 and TRBJ1-3, with TRBD1 identical over 7 bases. Losses at the gene ends were 8 bases for V and 9 bases for J; bases not matched to a gene: 10. The CDR3 is 13 amino acids. Germline V gene sequence: CDR1 LNHDA, CDR2 SQIVND (reference sequence). In DNA form, the CDR3 reads TGTGCCAGTGCTACAGGGGCTCGAGGCACCATATATTTT. It translates to CASATGARGTIYF.

The chain uses TRBV9 and TRBJ1-2, with TRBD1 as a possible D gene (5 bases). Per the germline V gene, CDR1 is SGDLS and CDR2 is YYNGEE. The CDR3 is 10 amino acids. The V gene lost 8 bases and the J gene lost 5 bases, with 7 bases spanning the gap. CDR3 loop: CARWGYGYTF. CDR3 nucleotides: TGTGCCAGGTGGGGGTATGGCTACACCTTC.